This entry lists 29 T cell receptor beta chains sequenced from one sample in a study of T cells in Graves' hyperthyroidism and ophthalmopathy. Amplified TCR beta CDR3 regions derived from RNA transcripts. The HTBI set primed first-round TCR CDR3 RT-PCR. TCRdb analysed the multiplex PCR reads with MiXCR anew, one entry per CDR3 protein. The sample yields about 760,000 distinct CDR3 sequences, around 40% seen once. Sequencing input: blood. The receptors stem from a woman aged 40 to 50 with Graves' hyperthyroidism.

This clonotype was seen a few times. A much bigger clone sits one base away, suggesting this may be a read error. The rearrangement joins TRBV7-2 to TRBJ1-1, with TRBD1 as a possible D gene (5 bases). Germline V lookup: CDR1 SGHTA, CDR2 FQGNSA. Trimming pared 5 bases from V and 4 bases from J, leaving 14 bases between. The CDR3 contains 14 residues. CDR3 in amino acids: CASSPGQLGTEAFF. The DNA of the CDR3 is TGTGCCAGCAGCCCAGGGCAATTGGGCACTGAAGCTTTCTTT.

Ten or more counts support this clonotype. This sequence joins TRBV7-8 and TRBJ1-2; tentatively, D is TRBD1 (5 bases). Trimming removed 5 bases at V and 11 bases at J, with 18 bases between. The CDR3 runs 13 residues. CDR1 is SGHVS and CDR2 is FQNEAQ in the germline V gene. The chain's CDR3 is CASSPPGRRGYTF. The CDR3 DNA follows: TGTGCCAGCAGCCCCCCCGGAAGGAGGGGATACACCTTC.

This clonotype was counted only a few times. V and J are TRBV4-3 and TRBJ1-6; D gene ambiguous. Trimming shortened V by 4 bases and J by 9 bases, and 10 bases separated the two germline ends. CDR3 length equals 13 residues. In germline, CDR1 is LGHNA, CDR2 YSLEER. CDR3 amino acids: CASSPMAGSPLHF. The DNA of the CDR3 is TGCGCCAGCAGCCCCATGGCGGGTTCACCCCTCCACTTT.

At least ten counts were recorded for this clonotype. The chain is built from TRBV20-1 and TRBJ2-7, with D perhaps assigned TRBD1 or TRBD2 (5 bases each). Germline CDR1 reads DFQATT; CDR2 reads SNEGSKA (reference sequence). CDR3 length equals 12 residues. V lost 4 bases and J lost 3, with 10 bases in between. The CDR3 sequence: CSANGGNYEQYF. CDR3 in DNA: TGCAGTGCTAATGGGGGAAACTACGAGCAGTACTTC.

The CDR3 spells CSAPAGAYIQYF. The CDR3 DNA is TGCAGTGCCCCCGCAGGGGCGTACATTCAGTACTTC. The V and J genes are TRBV20-1 and TRBJ2-5; D is perhaps TRBD1 (6 bases). The last part of the DNA fits TRBJ2-4 better; the J call may be wrong. Looked up from germline, CDR1 is DFQATT and CDR2 is SNEGSKA (reference sequence). This CDR3 contains 12 residues.

The gene calls are TRBV20-1 and TRBJ1-1; the match to TRBD1 covers 7 bases. J gave up 4 bases and V 5 bases, and 13 bases lay outside the gene matches. The germline gives CDR1 DFQATT, CDR2 SNEGSKA (reference sequence). The CDR3 loop spans 15 amino acids. In nucleotides, the CDR3 is TGCAGTGCTCGGTACAGGGGATCCGTACCCACTGAAGCTTTCTTT. Protein product: CSARYRGSVPTEAFF.

This clonotype was seen repeatedly, ten times or more. The chain is built from TRBV29-1 and TRBJ2-7; 8 bases map to TRBD1. The CDR3 length is 16 residues. J gave up 2 bases and V 4 bases, and 13 bases lay outside the gene matches. Germline CDR1 is SQVTM and CDR2 is ANQGSEA. The DNA of the CDR3 is TGCAGCGTTGGCGGACAGGGAGTTATCGGGACCTACGAGCAGTACTTC. Translating it yields CSVGGQGVIGTYEQYF.

The sample holds a few counts of this clonotype. The gene calls are TRBV12-3 or TRBV12-4 and TRBJ1-1; TRBD1 agrees at 11 bases. The CDR3 is 15 residues long. With 4 bases clipped from V and 4 bases from J, the junction kept 5 bases outside the gene matches. The CDR3 DNA is TGTGCCAGCAGTTACCGGACAGGGGGCCCCACTGAAGCTTTCTTT. This codes for CASSYRTGGPTEAFF.

This clonotype was observed many times. The J gene is TRBJ2-5, the V gene TRBV7-9; 8 bases align to TRBD1. The V gene end was trimmed by 1 base and the J gene end by 4 bases; junction bases not matched to a gene: 5. Germline V CDR1 and CDR2: SEHNR, FQNEAQ (reference sequence). The CDR3 totals 15 residues. CDR3 nucleotide sequence: TGTGCCAGCAGCTTAGGAACGGACAGGGTAGAGACCCAGTACTTC. Residues: CASSLGTDRVETQYF.

The chain is built from TRBV20-1 and TRBJ2-7; no reliable D call. The germline V and J ends were trimmed by 3 bases and 2 bases, with 11 bases remaining between them. The length of the CDR3 is 13 residues. Germline V gene lookup returns CDR1 DFQATT and CDR2 SNEGSKA (reference sequence). CDR3 nucleotide sequence: TGCAGTGCTAGCTCTCCGAACACCTACGAGCAGTACTTC. Protein product: CSASSPNTYEQYF.

This clonotype has a count of ten or more. This sequence joins TRBV10-3 and TRBJ1-2; TRBD1 is a possible D gene (5 bases). This CDR3 contains 12 residues. With 9 bases removed from V and 4 bases from J, the gap between germline ends came to 12 bases. CDR1 ENHRY and CDR2 SYGVKD come from the germline V gene. The chain's CDR3 is CAIARGPYGYTF. CDR3 in DNA: TGTGCCATTGCCCGGGGACCCTATGGCTACACCTTC.

The chain is built from TRBV11-2 and TRBJ1-2; tentative D call: TRBD1 (6 bases). Germline CDR1 and CDR2: SGHAT and FQNNGV. The CDR3 runs to 18 residues. Trimming stripped 5 bases from V and 4 bases from J, with 26 bases between. The chain's CDR3 is CASSRHLDRPTFPYGYTF. In nucleotides, the CDR3 is TGTGCCAGCAGCCGCCATCTGGACAGACCAACCTTTCCCTATGGCTACACCTTC.

The DNA for the CDR3 is TGCGCCAGCAGCCAAGTAGACCGGGATCCCGTTGGCTATGGCTACACCTTC. It translates to CASSQVDRDPVGYGYTF. The chain couples TRBV4-3 to TRBJ1-2; no reliable D call. The CDR3 spans 17 residues. The germline V and J ends were trimmed by 1 base and 4 bases, with 19 bases remaining between them. In germline, CDR1 is LGHNA, CDR2 YSLEER.

This clonotype was counted ten times or more. The rearrangement joins TRBV24-1 to TRBJ2-7; maybe TRBD1 (6 bases). The CDR3 extends over 14 amino acids. V shed 4 bases and J shed 6 bases, with 15 bases lying between them. Germline V CDR1 and CDR2: KGHDR, SFDVKD. CDR3 sequence reads: CATSDRGYNSEQYF. CDR3 nucleotide sequence: TGTGCCACCAGTGACAGGGGCTACAACTCCGAGCAGTACTTC.

Note on this clonotype: At one end the junction does not follow the germline gene, possibly because of a read error. The chain joins TRBV14 to TRBJ1-5; D not resolved. CDR1 is SGHDN, CDR2 FVKESK, per germline. CDR3 size: 13 residues. CDR3 DNA sequence: TGTGCCAGCAGCCAAGATTGGAATCAGCCCCCGCATTTT. Translation: CASSQDWNQPPHF.

V gene TRBV7-2 combines with J gene TRBJ2-5, with D uncertain. Per the germline V gene, CDR1 is SGHTA and CDR2 is FQGNSA. CDR3 length: 13 residues. The V gene lost 5 bases and the J gene lost 8 bases, with 15 bases spanning the gap. As DNA, the CDR3 is TGTGCCAGCAGCGTTAGGCCGGGCCTTACCCAGTACTTC. This codes for CASSVRPGLTQYF.

V gene TRBV7-2 combines with J gene TRBJ1-1; maybe TRBD1 (5 bases). The CDR3 consists of 17 residues. Germline loops: CDR1 SGHTA, CDR2 FQGNSA. V was shortened by 0 bases and J by 2 bases, with 16 bases between the two germline ends. DNA for the CDR3: TGTGCCAGCAGCTTAGCAATGTATGGTCAGGGAAACACTGAAGCTTTCTTT. This sequence encodes CASSLAMYGQGNTEAFF.

V and J are TRBV24-1 and TRBJ1-2, with D uncertain. Germline CDR1 reads KGHDR; CDR2 reads SFDVKD. The CDR3 has 13 residues. Deletions cut 3 bases from V and 0 bases from J, with 4 bases between. The CDR3 protein is CATSDGTNYGYTF. The CDR3 coding sequence is TGTGCCACCAGTGATGGGACTAACTATGGCTACACCTTC.

V is TRBV16 and J is TRBJ1-1; the match to TRBD1 covers 7 bases. After removal of 0 bases from V and 8 bases from J, the junction contained 6 bases not matched to a gene. This CDR3 region has 14 residues. The V gene's germline CDR1 is KGHSY and CDR2 FQNENV. CDR3 in amino acids: CASSQSASTGEAFF. CDR3 in DNA: TGTGCCAGCAGCCAATCGGCTTCGACAGGGGAAGCTTTCTTT.

As regards this clonotype: The CDR3 end shows no conserved phenylalanine or tryptophan, and so a read error is likely. The rearrangement joins TRBV10-2 to TRBJ2-5; 8 bases are a match to TRBD1. CDR1 is WSHSY and CDR2 is SAAADI in the germline V gene. This CDR3 spans 16 amino acids. Here the CDR3 DNA reads TGTGCCAGCAGCGTAGTGGGAACAGGGGGCCAAGAGACCCAGTACCTC. Translating it yields CASSVVGTGGQETQYL.

The gene calls are TRBV19 and TRBJ1-3, with 8 nucleotides matching TRBD1. The CDR3 has 13 amino acids. From germline, CDR1 is LNHDA and CDR2 SQIVND (reference sequence). V trimming: 6 bases; J trimming: 6 bases; junction bases outside the gene matches: 4. The CDR3 nucleotides are TGTGCCAGTAGAGGACAGGGACCAAACACCATATATTTT. It yields the protein CASRGQGPNTIYF. The whole variable domain, remainder taken from reference TRBV19 and TRBJ1-3, is DGGITQSPKYLFRKEGQNVTLSCEQNLNHDAMYWYRQDPGQGLRLIYYSQIVNDFQKGDIAEGYSVSREKKESFPLTVTSAQKNPTAFYLCASRGQGPNTIYFGEGSWLTVV.

This clonotype was seen a handful of times. The chain combines TRBV25-1 with TRBJ2-7; TRBD2 is a possible D gene (6 bases). The V end was cut by 6 bases, the J end by 6 bases, with 15 bases between. Germline V gene sequence: CDR1 MGHDK, CDR2 SYGVNS. The CDR3 covers 13 residues. The CDR3 sequence is CASSLKRGSEQYF. CDR3 nucleotide sequence: TGTGCCAGCAGCCTAAAACGGGGGAGCGAGCAGTACTTC.

The V and J genes are TRBV7-2 and TRBJ1-1, with 10 bases identical to TRBD1. This CDR3 comprises 15 residues. Trimming took 4 bases from V and 6 from J; bases not matched to a gene: 8. Germline-derived CDR1 and CDR2 are SGHTA and FQGNSA. CDR3 sequence: CASSSDRGRSAEAFF. The CDR3 DNA follows: TGTGCCAGCAGCTCGGACAGGGGGAGAAGCGCTGAAGCTTTCTTT.

The rearrangement links TRBV7-9 to TRBJ1-4; 9 nucleotides match TRBD1. The CDR3 totals 17 residues. Germline CDR1 and CDR2: SEHNR and FQNEAQ (reference sequence). Trimming removed 5 bases from V and 6 bases from J; junction bases left unmatched: 13. CDR3 region: CASSPYIRTGVDEKLFF. CDR3 nucleotides: TGTGCCAGCAGCCCCTATATTCGGACAGGGGTCGATGAAAAACTGTTTTTT.

Regarding this clonotype: This may arise from a read error, as a much more abundant clone is one base away. This chain links TRBV7-9 with TRBJ1-2; possible D gene TRBD1, 5 bases. V was cut by 0 bases and J by 5 bases, with 16 bases left in between. The CDR3 sequence is 16 residues long. The germline gives CDR1 SEHNR, CDR2 FQNEAQ (reference sequence). The CDR3 reads CASSLAHFTGGYGYTF. CDR3 nucleotide sequence: TGTGCCAGCAGCTTAGCCCATTTTACAGGAGGTTATGGCTACACCTTC.

This clonotype showed up many times. This rearrangement joins TRBV10-1 to TRBJ1-5; D is uncertain. V was trimmed by 2 bases and J by 6 bases, leaving 8 bases between them. This CDR3 is 13 amino acids long. The germline gives CDR1 WNHNN, CDR2 SYGVQD (reference sequence). The chain's CDR3 is CASSERRGQPQHF. The CDR3 bases are TGCGCCAGCAGTGAGAGGAGAGGTCAGCCCCAGCATTTT.

This clonotype has ten or more counts. The gene calls are TRBV20-1 and TRBJ1-1; weak D call: TRBD1 (5 bases). This CDR3 is 15 amino acids long. V dropped 0 bases and J dropped 2 bases, with 13 bases sitting between them. CDR1 and CDR2 from the germline V gene are DFQATT and SNEGSKA (reference sequence). CDR3 bases: TGCAGTGCTAGAGATTCGGGACGACCTAACACTGAAGCTTTCTTT. Encoded protein: CSARDSGRPNTEAFF.

Worth noting for this clonotype: A much larger clone lies a single base off, so this may be a read error. This rearrangement joins TRBV7-9 to TRBJ1-5, with TRBD1 as a possible D gene (5 bases). The CDR3 is 15 residues long. Germline assignment: CDR1 SEHNR and CDR2 FQNEAQ (reference sequence). The CDR3 loop is CPSSKDIDSNQPQHF. The CDR3 bases are TGTCCCAGCAGTAAGGACATCGATAGCAATCAGCCCCAGCATTTT.

As concerns this clonotype: One end of the junction varies from germline; a read error may be responsible. The rearrangement links TRBV5-1 to TRBJ1-2, with a possible D match to TRBD1 (6 bases). The CDR3 has 15 residues. Germline assignment: CDR1 SGHRS and CDR2 YFSETQ. CDR3 residues: CASSDGGGSGNGYTF. CDR3 nucleotide sequence: TGTGCCAGCAGCGACGGGGGGGGCTCGGGGAATGGCTACACCTTC.